This TCR beta chain appears in the sequencing data of a study of blood T cell repertoires in COVID-19. For the study at large: COVID-19 samples, acute and convalescent, were from the United States, Italy and Spain.

Methods used by the authors: Nucleated cell counts were estimated from reference gene primer amplification. Sequenced by immunoSEQ multiplex PCR; TCRdb stores in-frame clones only, minus some. V and J calls and clone size come straight from that table; D and trimming were deduced from the DNA. Altogether 350,000 to 400,000 clones are present, around nine tenths being singletons, with the ten largest covering approximately 1%. This CDR3 contains 12 residues. V dropped 6 bases and J dropped 0 bases, with 3 bases sitting between them. The source of this sequence is a woman in her twenties or thirties with acute COVID-19. The J gene is TRBJ2-1, the V gene TRBV12-3 or TRBV12-4; D is uncertain. The sample was PBMCs or T cells enriched from blood (not recorded which). CDR3 region: CASRSSYNEQFF. The CDR3 nucleotides are TGTGCCAGCAGGAGCTCCTACAATGAGCAGTTCTTC.